This TCR beta chain is from a study of blood T cells in healthy people across ages. General study findings and limits: Long-lived donors carried more naive CD4+ cells and greater diversity than aged donors.

Using a J-beta primer mix together with a sample-barcoded 5' primer, a second PCR was run for roughly 6 to 12 cycles. TCRdb fed the 5' RACE reads into MiXCR, producing one record per CDR3 protein. The profile shows 800,000 to 900,000 distinct CDR3 sequences, around 62% of them singletons. CDR1 and CDR2 from the germline V gene are SGHTA and FQGTGA. This CDR3 comprises 13 residues. The germline V and J ends were trimmed by 5 bases and 6 bases, with 10 bases remaining between them. This clonotype has more than one count but fewer than ten. The target antigen is unknown. Source material: blood. The V call is TRBV7-3, the J call TRBJ2-2; D is possibly TRBD1 (5 bases). The TCR was taken from a man aged 30-40 years in good health. The CDR3 DNA reads as TGTGCCAGCAGCCGGCTAGGGGCCGGGGAGCTGTTTTTT. It specifies CASSRLGAGELFF.